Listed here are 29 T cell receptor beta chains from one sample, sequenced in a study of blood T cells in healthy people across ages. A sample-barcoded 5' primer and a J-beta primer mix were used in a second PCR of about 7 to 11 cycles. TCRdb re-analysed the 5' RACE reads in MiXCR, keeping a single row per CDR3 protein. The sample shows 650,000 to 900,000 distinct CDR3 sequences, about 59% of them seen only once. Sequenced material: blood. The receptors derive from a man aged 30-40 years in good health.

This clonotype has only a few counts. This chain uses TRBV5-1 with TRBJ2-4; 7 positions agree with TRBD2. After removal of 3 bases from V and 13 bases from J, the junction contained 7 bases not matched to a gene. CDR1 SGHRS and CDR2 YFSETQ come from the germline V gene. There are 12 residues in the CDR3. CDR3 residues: CASSSGGGKQYF. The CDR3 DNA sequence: TGCGCCAGCAGCTCGGGCGGGGGTAAGCAGTACTTC.

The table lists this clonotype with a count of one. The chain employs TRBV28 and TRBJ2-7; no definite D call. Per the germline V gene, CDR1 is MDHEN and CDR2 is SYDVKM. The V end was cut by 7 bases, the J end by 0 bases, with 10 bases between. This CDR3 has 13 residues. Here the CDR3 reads CASTVRVSYEQYF. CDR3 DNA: TGTGCCAGCACCGTAAGGGTCTCCTACGAGCAGTACTTC. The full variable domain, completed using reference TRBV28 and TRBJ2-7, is DVKVTQSSRYLVKRTGEKVFLECVQDMDHENMFWYRQDPGLGLRLIYFSYDVKMKEKGDIPEGYSVSREKKERFSLILESASTNQTSMYLCASTVRVSYEQYFGPGTRLTVT.

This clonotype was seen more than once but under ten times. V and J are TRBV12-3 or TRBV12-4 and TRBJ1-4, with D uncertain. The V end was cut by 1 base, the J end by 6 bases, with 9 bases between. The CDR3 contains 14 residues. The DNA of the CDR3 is TGTGCCAGCAGTTTAGGACGAATGGATGAAAAACTGTTTTTT. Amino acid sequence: CASSLGRMDEKLFF.

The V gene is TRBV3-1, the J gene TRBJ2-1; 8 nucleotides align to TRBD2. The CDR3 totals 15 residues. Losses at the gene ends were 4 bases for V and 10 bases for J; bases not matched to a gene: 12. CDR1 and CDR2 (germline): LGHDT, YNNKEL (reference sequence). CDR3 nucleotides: TGTGCCAGCAGCCCCTCGGGAGGGCCGACTTACGAGCAGTTCTTC. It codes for CASSPSGGPTYEQFF.

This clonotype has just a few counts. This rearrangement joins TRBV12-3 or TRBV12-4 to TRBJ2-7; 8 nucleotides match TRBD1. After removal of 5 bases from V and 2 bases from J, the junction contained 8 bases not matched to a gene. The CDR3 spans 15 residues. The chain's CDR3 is CASSLDRELPYEQYF. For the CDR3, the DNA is TGTGCCAGCAGTCTGGACAGGGAGCTTCCCTACGAGCAGTACTTC.

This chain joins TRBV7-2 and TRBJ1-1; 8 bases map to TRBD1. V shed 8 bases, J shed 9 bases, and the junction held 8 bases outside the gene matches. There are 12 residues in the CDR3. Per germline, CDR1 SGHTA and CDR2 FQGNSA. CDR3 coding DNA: TGTGCCAGCTTCCCGGACAGGGCTAAAGCTTTCTTT. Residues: CASFPDRAKAFF. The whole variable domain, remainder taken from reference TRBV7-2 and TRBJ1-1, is GAGVSQSPSNKVTEKGKDVELRCDPISGHTALYWYRQSLGQGLEFLIYFQGNSAPDKSGLPSDRFSAERTGGSVSTLTIQRTQQEDSAVYLCASFPDRAKAFFGQGTRLTVV.

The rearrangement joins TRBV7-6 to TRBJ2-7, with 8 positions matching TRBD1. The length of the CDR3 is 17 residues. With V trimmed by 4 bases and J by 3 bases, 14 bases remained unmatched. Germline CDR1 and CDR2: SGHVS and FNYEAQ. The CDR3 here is CASSSIPSGQEIYEQYF. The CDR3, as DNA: TGTGCCAGCAGCTCCATCCCGTCGGGACAGGAGATCTACGAGCAGTACTTC.

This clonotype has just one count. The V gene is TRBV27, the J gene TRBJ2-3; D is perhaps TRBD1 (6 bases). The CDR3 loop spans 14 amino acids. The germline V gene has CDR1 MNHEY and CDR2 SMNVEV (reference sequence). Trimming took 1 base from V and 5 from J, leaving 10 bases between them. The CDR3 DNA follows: TGTGCCAGCAGTTTATTGGGGGCGAGAGATACGCAGTATTTT. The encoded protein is CASSLLGARDTQYF.

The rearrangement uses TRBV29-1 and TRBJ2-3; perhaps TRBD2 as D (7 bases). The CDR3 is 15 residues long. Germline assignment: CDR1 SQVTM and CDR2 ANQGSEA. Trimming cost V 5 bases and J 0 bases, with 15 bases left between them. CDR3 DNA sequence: TGCAGCGTTCGGGGGGCTCCTACCAGCACAGATACGCAGTATTTT. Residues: CSVRGAPTSTDTQYF.

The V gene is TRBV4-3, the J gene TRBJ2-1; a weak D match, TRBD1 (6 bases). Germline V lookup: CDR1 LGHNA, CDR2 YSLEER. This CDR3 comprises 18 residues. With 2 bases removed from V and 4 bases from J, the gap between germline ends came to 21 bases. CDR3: CASSQSTGGEGLYNEQFF. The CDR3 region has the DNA TGCGCCAGCAGCCAATCAACTGGGGGCGAGGGGCTTTACAATGAGCAGTTCTTC.

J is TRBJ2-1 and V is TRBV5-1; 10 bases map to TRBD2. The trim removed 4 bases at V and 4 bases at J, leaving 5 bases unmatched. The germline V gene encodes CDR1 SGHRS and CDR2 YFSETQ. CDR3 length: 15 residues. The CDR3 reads CASSRGLAVYNEQFF. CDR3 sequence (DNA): TGCGCCAGCAGCCGTGGACTAGCGGTGTACAATGAGCAGTTCTTC.

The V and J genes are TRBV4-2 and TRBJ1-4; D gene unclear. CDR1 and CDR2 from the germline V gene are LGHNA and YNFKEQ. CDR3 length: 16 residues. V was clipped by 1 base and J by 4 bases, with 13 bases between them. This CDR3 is CASSQASGRVNEKLFF. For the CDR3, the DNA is TGTGCCAGCAGCCAAGCGTCAGGAAGGGTTAATGAAAAACTGTTTTTT.

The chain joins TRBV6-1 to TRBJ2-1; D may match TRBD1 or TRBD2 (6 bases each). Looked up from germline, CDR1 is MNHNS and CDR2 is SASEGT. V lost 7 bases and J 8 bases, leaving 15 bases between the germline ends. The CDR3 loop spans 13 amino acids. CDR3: CASMGGSLYEQFF. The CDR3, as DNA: TGTGCCAGCATGGGGGGCAGTCTCTATGAGCAGTTCTTC.

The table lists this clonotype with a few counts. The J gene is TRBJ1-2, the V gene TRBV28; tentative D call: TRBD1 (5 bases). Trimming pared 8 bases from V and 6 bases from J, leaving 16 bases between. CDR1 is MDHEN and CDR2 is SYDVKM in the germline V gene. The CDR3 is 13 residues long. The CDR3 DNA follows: TGTGCCAGCGGAGGCGGGGGTCTGGATGGCTACACCTTC. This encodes CASGGGGLDGYTF.

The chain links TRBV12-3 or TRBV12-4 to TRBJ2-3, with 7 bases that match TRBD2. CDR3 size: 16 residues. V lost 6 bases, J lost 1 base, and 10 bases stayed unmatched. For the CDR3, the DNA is TGTGCCAGCAGCCCTTCCCGACTAGCTGGCACAGATACGCAGTATTTT. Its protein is CASSPSRLAGTDTQYF.

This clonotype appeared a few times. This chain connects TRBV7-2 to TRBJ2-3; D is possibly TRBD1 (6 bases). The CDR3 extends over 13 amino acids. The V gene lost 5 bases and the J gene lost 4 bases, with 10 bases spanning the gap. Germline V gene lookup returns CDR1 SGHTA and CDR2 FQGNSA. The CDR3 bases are TGTGCCAGCAGCGACCAGGGGCCAGATACGCAGTATTTT. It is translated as CASSDQGPDTQYF.

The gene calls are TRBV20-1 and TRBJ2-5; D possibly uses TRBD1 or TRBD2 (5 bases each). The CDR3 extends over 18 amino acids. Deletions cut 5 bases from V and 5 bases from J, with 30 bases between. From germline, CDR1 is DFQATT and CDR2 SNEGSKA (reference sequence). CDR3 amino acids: CSAPPGSTRLGAWETQYF. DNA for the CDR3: TGCAGTGCTCCCCCGGGCTCAACTAGGCTTGGGGCATGGGAGACCCAGTACTTC.

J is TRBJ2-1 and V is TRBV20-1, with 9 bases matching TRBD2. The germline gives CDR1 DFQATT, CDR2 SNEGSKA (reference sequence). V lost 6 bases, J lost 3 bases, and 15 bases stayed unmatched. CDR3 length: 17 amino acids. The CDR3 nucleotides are TGCAGTGCGTTAGCAGGCGGGGGGGATGTCTTCTACAATGAGCAGTTCTTC. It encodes CSALAGGGDVFYNEQFF.

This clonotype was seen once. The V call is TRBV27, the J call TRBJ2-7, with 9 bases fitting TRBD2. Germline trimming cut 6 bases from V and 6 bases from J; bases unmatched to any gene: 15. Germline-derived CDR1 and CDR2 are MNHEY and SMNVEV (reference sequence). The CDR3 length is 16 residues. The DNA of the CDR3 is TGTGCCAGCAGCACGACTTGGGGACTAGCTCTAGGCGAGCAGTACTTC. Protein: CASSTTWGLALGEQYF.

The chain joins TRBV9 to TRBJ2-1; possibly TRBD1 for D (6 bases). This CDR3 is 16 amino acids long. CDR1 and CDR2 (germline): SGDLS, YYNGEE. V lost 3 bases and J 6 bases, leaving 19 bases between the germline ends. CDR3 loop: CASSASLLGRGNEQFF. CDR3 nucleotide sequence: TGTGCCAGCAGCGCATCATTATTAGGCAGGGGCAATGAGCAGTTCTTC.

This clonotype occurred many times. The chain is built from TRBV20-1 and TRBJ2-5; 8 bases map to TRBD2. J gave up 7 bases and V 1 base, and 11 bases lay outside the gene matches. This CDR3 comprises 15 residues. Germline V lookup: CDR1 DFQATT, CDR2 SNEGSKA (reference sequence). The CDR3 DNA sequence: TGCAGTGCTAGAGTACGGGGGGGCGTCTTGGGGACCCAGTACTTC. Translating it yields CSARVRGGVLGTQYF.

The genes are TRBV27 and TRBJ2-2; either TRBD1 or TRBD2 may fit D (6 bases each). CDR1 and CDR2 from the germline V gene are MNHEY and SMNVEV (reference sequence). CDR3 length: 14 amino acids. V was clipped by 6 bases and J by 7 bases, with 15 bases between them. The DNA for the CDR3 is TGTGCCAGCAGCTTCCGGGGGCATGGCGGGGAGCTGTTTTTT. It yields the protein CASSFRGHGGELFF.

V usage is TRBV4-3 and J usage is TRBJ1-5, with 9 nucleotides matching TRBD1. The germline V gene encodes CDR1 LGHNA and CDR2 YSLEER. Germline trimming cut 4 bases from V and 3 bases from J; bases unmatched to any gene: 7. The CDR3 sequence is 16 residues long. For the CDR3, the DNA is TGCGCCAGCAGCCGGCGGACAGGGGCTGACAATCAGCCCCAGCATTTT. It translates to CASSRRTGADNQPQHF.

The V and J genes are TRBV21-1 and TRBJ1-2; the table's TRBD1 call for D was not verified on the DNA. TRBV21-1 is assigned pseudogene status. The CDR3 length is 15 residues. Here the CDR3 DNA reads TGTGCCAGCAGCAGCAGAGACAGGGGGGAGTTGGGCTACACCTTC. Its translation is CASSSRDRGELGYTF.

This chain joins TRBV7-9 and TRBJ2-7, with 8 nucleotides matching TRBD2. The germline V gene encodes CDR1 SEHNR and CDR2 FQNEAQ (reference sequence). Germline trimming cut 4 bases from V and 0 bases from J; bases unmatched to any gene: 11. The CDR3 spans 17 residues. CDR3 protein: CASSSTRYSGGSYEQYF. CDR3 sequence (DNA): TGTGCCAGCAGCTCGACCCGTTACAGCGGGGGCTCCTACGAGCAGTACTTC.

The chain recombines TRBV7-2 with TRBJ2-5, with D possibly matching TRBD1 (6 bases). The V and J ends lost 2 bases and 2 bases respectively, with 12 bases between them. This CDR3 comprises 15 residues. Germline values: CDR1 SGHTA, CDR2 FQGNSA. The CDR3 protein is CASSLPGAGQETQYF. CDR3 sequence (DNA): TGTGCCAGCAGCTTACCAGGGGCTGGGCAAGAGACCCAGTACTTC.

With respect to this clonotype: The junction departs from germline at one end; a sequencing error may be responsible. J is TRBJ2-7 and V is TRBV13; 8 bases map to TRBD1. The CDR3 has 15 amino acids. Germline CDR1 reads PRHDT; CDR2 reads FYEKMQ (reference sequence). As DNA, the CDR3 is TGTGCCAACAGCTTAGACGGGCAGGGGGCCTCCGAGCAGTACTTC. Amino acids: CANSLDGQGASEQYF. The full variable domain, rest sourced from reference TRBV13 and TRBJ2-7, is AAGVIQSPRHLIKEKRETATLKCYPIPRHDTVYWYQQGPGQDPQFLISFYEKMQSDKGSIPDRFSAQQFSDYHSELNMSSLELGDSALYFCANSLDGQGASEQYFGPGTRLTVT.

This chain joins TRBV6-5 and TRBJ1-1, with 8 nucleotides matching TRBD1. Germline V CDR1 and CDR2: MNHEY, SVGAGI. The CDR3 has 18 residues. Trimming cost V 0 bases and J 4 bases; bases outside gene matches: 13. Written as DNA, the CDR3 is TGTGCCAGCAGTTACTCCCTCTCATTGACAGGGGAGAGCACTGAAGCTTTCTTT. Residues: CASSYSLSLTGESTEAFF.

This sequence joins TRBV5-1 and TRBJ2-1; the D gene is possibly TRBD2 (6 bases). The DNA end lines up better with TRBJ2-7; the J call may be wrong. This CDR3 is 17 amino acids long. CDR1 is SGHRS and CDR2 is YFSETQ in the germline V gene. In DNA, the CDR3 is TGCGCCAGCAGCTTGTCATTTCGCGGGGTAACATCCTACGAGCAGTACTTC. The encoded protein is CASSLSFRGVTSYEQYF.